This record looks at one T cell receptor beta chain sequence and its context. Its specificity is unknown. TCRdb used MiXCR to reprocess the 5' RACE reads, holding one entry per CDR3 protein. The table shows around 130,000 distinct CDR3 sequences, with over 6.5% occurring only once. This entry belongs to a study of CD8 T cells in ankylosing spondylitis. The CDR3 covers 14 residues. Looked up from germline, CDR1 is GTSNPN and CDR2 is SVGIG (reference sequence). V lost 1 base, J lost 9 bases, and 7 bases stayed unmatched. Study observations and caveats: Matched synovial fluid from ankylosing spondylitis patients was reported to be enriched for disease-linked clones.

Sequenced input: blood, either unsorted or a sorted T cell fraction (not recorded which). The chain couples TRBV30 to TRBJ2-1, with TRBD1 matching over 9 bases. This clonotype was sampled from a male donor with ankylosing spondylitis or in good health (not recorded which). CDR3 nucleotides: TGTGCCTGGAGTGACAGGGGGCGATTCAGTGAGCAGTTCTTC. Amino acids: CAWSDRGRFSEQFF. The entire variable domain, with the rest obtained from reference TRBV30 and TRBJ2-1, is as follows: SQTIHQWPATLVQPVGSPLSLECTVEGTSNPNLYWYRQAAGRGLQLLFYSVGIGQISSEVPQNLSASRPQDRQFILSSKKLLLSDSGFYLCAWSDRGRFSEQFFGPGTRLTVL.